A selection of T cell receptor beta chains follows, all from one sample in a study of control samples from healthy donors and cancer patients. Sequenced by immunoSEQ multiplex PCR; TCRdb stores in-frame clones only, minus some. The sample records over 100,000 clones, approximately 88% being singletons. Specimen: blood. The receptors were gathered from a man between 40 and 49 years old in good health. The CDR3 runs from the conserved cysteine through the conserved F or W. D genes are given only for firm matches. Clone size is shown for a subset of rows, as once, few, many or a class of expanded clone.

length: 14; D: NA; size: NA; J: TRBJ2-3; V: TRBV18; DNA: TGTGCCAGCTCACGATCGACAGGCACAGATACGCAGTATTTT; CDR3: CASSRSTGTDTQYF
length: 14; D: TRBD1; size: NA; J: TRBJ1-6; V: TRBV6-5; DNA: TGTGCCAGCAGATACGGACAGGGGGCTTCACCCCTCCACTTT; CDR3: CASRYGQGASPLHF
length: 13; D: NA; size: NA; J: TRBJ1-6; V: TRBV3-1/TRBV3-2; DNA: TGTGCCAGCAGTCAACAGGAAAATTCACCCCTCCACTTT; CDR3: CASSQQENSPLHF
length: 17; D: TRBD1; size: NA; J: TRBJ2-6; V: TRBV30; DNA: TGTGCCTGGAGTACCCCGGGACAGCTCTCTGGGGCCAACGTCCTGACTTTC; CDR3: CAWSTPGQLSGANVLTF
length: 13; D: NA; size: NA; J: TRBJ1-6; V: TRBV2; DNA: TGTGCCAGCAGCGTCAGTTATAATTCACCCCTCCACTTT; CDR3: CASSVSYNSPLHF
length: 15; D: NA; size: NA; J: TRBJ1-5; V: TRBV7-2; DNA: TGTGCCAGCAGCTTAGTCGTTTATAGCAATCAGCCCCAGCATTTT; CDR3: CASSLVVYSNQPQHF
length: 15; D: NA; size: NA; J: TRBJ2-1; V: TRBV11-2; DNA: TGTGCCAGCAGCTTAAGTTCGACTACCCGAAATGAGCAGTTCTTC; CDR3: CASSLSSTTRNEQFF
length: 15; D: NA; size: NA; J: TRBJ1-1; V: TRBV24-1; DNA: TGTGCCACCAGTGGCGCAGTCGGGGGGAAACCTGAAGCTTTCTTT; CDR3: CATSGAVGGKPEAFF
length: 13; D: NA; size: NA; J: TRBJ1-1; V: TRBV7-3; DNA: TGTGCCAGCAGCTTAGATTTCGGGGGTGAAGCTTTCTTT; CDR3: CASSLDFGGEAFF
length: 14; D: NA; size: NA; J: TRBJ1-4; V: TRBV18; DNA: TGTGCCAGCTCACCAACATCCGGCGATGAAAAACTGTTTTTT; CDR3: CASSPTSGDEKLFF
length: 15; D: NA; size: once; J: TRBJ1-2; V: TRBV5-1; DNA: TGCGCCAGCAGTTCTCGGGACGGAGATAACTATGGCTACACCTTC; CDR3: CASSSRDGDNYGYTF
length: 11; D: TRBD2; size: NA; J: TRBJ2-7; V: TRBV6-5; DNA: TGTGCCAGCACGGGGACTATCGAGCAGTACTTC; CDR3: CASTGTIEQYF
length: 13; D: TRBD1; size: NA; J: TRBJ2-1; V: TRBV19; DNA: TGTGCCAGTAGTAACAGACAGGGGGACGAGCAGTTCTTC; CDR3: CASSNRQGDEQFF
length: 13; D: NA; size: NA; J: TRBJ1-1; V: TRBV6-6; DNA: TGTGCCAGCAGCCGTGGCGGCGCCCCCGAAGCTTTCTTT; CDR3: CASSRGGAPEAFF
length: 15; D: NA; size: NA; J: TRBJ1-4; V: TRBV5-4; DNA: TGTGCCAGCAGCTTGAGAGGGTCCACTAATGAAAAACTGTTTTTT; CDR3: CASSLRGSTNEKLFF
length: 14; D: TRBD1; size: NA; J: TRBJ2-7; V: TRBV30; DNA: TGTGCCTGGAGCCCCGGGACAGGGGGCAACGAGCAGTACTTC; CDR3: CAWSPGTGGNEQYF
length: 14; D: NA; size: NA; J: TRBJ1-1; V: TRBV29-1; DNA: TGCAGCGTTGAAGGGGAGACAGGGAACACTGAAGCTTTCTTT; CDR3: CSVEGETGNTEAFF
length: 13; D: NA; size: NA; J: TRBJ1-2; V: TRBV29-1; DNA: TGCAGCGTTGAAAAATGGACAAGAGATGGCTACACCTTC; CDR3: CSVEKWTRDGYTF
length: 14; D: NA; size: NA; J: TRBJ2-7; V: TRBV7-9; DNA: TGTGCCAGCAGCTTTTCAGGGGCGGCGTCCGAGCAGTACTTC; CDR3: CASSFSGAASEQYF
length: 14; D: NA; size: NA; J: TRBJ1-5; V: TRBV5-1; DNA: TGCGCCAGCAGCTTGTCCGGACTTAATCAGCCCCAGCATTTT; CDR3: CASSLSGLNQPQHF
length: 15; D: NA; size: NA; J: TRBJ2-6; V: TRBV27; DNA: TGTGCCAGCGGCTCGAGGGCATCTGGGGCCAACGTCCTGACTTTC; CDR3: CASGSRASGANVLTF
length: 17; D: TRBD1; size: NA; J: TRBJ1-1; V: TRBV4-3; DNA: TGCGCCAGCAGCCAAGGGGTTTACAGGGGGCTGAACACTGAAGCTTTCTTT; CDR3: CASSQGVYRGLNTEAFF
length: 14; D: NA; size: NA; J: TRBJ1-1; V: TRBV5-4; DNA: TGTGCCAGCAGCTCGACAATCTTGAACACTGAAGCTTTCTTT; CDR3: CASSSTILNTEAFF